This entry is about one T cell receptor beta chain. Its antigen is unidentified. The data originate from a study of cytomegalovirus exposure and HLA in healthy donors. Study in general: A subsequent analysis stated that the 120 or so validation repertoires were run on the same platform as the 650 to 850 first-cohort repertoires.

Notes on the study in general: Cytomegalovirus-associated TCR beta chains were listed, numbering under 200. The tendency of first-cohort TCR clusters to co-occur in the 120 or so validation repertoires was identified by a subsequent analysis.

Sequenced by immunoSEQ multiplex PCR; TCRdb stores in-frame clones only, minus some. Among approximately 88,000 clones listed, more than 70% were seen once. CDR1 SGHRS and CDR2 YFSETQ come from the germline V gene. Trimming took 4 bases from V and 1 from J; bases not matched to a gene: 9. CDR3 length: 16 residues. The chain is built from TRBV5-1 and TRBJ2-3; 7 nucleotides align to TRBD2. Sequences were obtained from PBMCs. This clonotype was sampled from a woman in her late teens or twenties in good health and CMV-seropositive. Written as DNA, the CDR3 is TGCGCCAGCAGCGGACCTGGCGGGGGAGGCACAGATACGCAGTATTTT. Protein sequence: CASSGPGGGGTDTQYF.